The 21 T cell receptor beta chains in this list originate from one sample, sequenced in a study of T cells in Graves' hyperthyroidism and ophthalmopathy. Amplification targeted TCR beta CDR3 regions from RNA transcripts. A set of HTBI primers served as the primers for a first-round RT-PCR of the TCR CDR3. TCRdb used MiXCR to reprocess the multiplex PCR reads, holding one entry per CDR3 protein. This table has under 300,000 distinct CDR3 sequences, roughly 13% appearing once. The sample consisted of blood. These receptors were collected from a woman aged 40 to 55 with Graves' hyperthyroidism.

This clonotype was picked up many times. The V and J genes are TRBV12-5 and TRBJ2-1, with 12 bases matching TRBD1. With 0 bases clipped from V and 2 bases from J, the junction kept 8 bases outside the gene matches. CDR3 size: 19 residues. CDR1 is LGHNT, CDR2 FRNRAP, per germline. The CDR3 DNA sequence: TGTGCTAGTGGTTTGGTAGGGTGGGACAGGGGGCCTACCTACAATGAGCAGTTCTTC. Protein sequence: CASGLVGWDRGPTYNEQFF.

This clonotype was seen many times. The gene calls are TRBV28 and TRBJ1-4, with a weak D call TRBD1 (6 bases). Germline V gives CDR1 MDHEN, CDR2 SYDVKM. This CDR3 comprises 16 residues. Trimming stripped 5 bases from V and 8 bases from J, with 21 bases between. CDR3 loop: CASSPSLGGATEKLFF. The CDR3 DNA sequence: TGTGCCAGCAGTCCCTCGTTGGGGGGCGCGACGGAAAAACTGTTTTTT. The full variable domain, its missing parts supplied by reference TRBV28 and TRBJ1-4, is DVKVTQSSRYLVKRTGEKVFLECVQDMDHENMFWYRQDPGLGLRLIYFSYDVKMKEKGDIPEGYSVSREKKERFSLILESASTNQTSMYLCASSPSLGGATEKLFFGSGTQLSVL.

Many counts were recorded for this clonotype. The chain joins TRBV7-2 to TRBJ2-1; D perhaps matches TRBD2 (5 bases). CDR3 size: 14 residues. V lost 3 bases and J lost 8, with 14 bases in between. Germline CDR1 reads SGHTA; CDR2 reads FQGNSA. CDR3 loop: CASSFFLAADEQFF. CDR3 coding DNA: TGTGCCAGCAGCTTTTTCCTAGCCGCCGATGAGCAGTTCTTC.

This clonotype appeared a single time. The chain is built from TRBV30 and TRBJ1-2, with 9 bases identical to TRBD1. The germline CDR1 and CDR2 sequences are GTSNPN and SVGIG (reference sequence). V lost 2 bases and J lost 3; bases outside the gene matches: 13. There are 17 residues in the CDR3. CDR3 region: CAWSKTGTGRKHYGYTF. As DNA, the CDR3 is TGTGCCTGGAGTAAAACCGGGACAGGGAGAAAGCACTATGGCTACACCTTC. Looking up the rest from reference TRBV30 and TRBJ1-2 gives the full variable domain: SQTIHQWPATLVQPVGSPLSLECTVEGTSNPNLYWYRQAAGRGLQLLFYSVGIGQISSEVPQNLSASRPQDRQFILSSKKLLLSDSGFYLCAWSKTGTGRKHYGYTFGSGTRLTVV.

This clonotype showed up just a few times. Germline is not matched at one junction end, which may reflect a read error. The rearrangement joins TRBV5-6 to TRBJ1-2; the match to TRBD1 covers 7 bases. Germline V CDR1 and CDR2: SGHDT, YYEEEE. CDR3 length equals 14 residues. For the CDR3, the DNA is TGTGCCAGCAGCTTACAGGGGACCTACTACGGCTACACCTTC. Protein: CASSLQGTYYGYTF. Filled out from reference TRBV5-6 and TRBJ1-2, the complete variable domain reads DAGVTQSPTHLIKTRGQQVTLRCSPKSGHDTVSWYQQALGQGPQFIFQYYEEEERQRGNFPDRFSGHQFPNYSSELNVNALLLGDSALYLCASSLQGTYYGYTFGSGTRLTVV.

This clonotype was seen ten or more times. CDR3 residues: CSVKVSLYEQYF. The CDR3 region has the DNA TGCAGCGTTAAGGTTAGCTTGTACGAGCAGTACTTC. V is TRBV29-1 and J is TRBJ2-7, with unresolved D. Germline CDR1 reads SQVTM; CDR2 reads ANQGSEA. The CDR3 totals 12 residues. Trimming removed 5 bases at V and 4 bases at J, with 12 bases between.

Ten or more counts support this clonotype. This chain joins TRBV6-6 and TRBJ2-5; TRBD2 is a possible D gene (6 bases). Germline CDR1 is MNHNY and CDR2 is SVGAGI (reference sequence). Trimming stripped 0 bases from V and 4 bases from J, with 9 bases between. The CDR3 extends over 14 amino acids. This CDR3 reads CASSYSEGRETQYF. The DNA for the CDR3 is TGTGCCAGCAGTTACTCGGAGGGGCGAGAGACCCAGTACTTC.

This clonotype turned up a few times. This sequence joins TRBV3-1 and TRBJ2-7; TRBD2 matches 9 bases. The CDR3 covers 20 residues. J gave up 0 bases and V 3 bases, and 18 bases lay outside the gene matches. Per the germline V gene, CDR1 is LGHDT and CDR2 is YNNKEL (reference sequence). The CDR3 DNA is TGTGCCAGCAGCCATCAAGGTCCCCGGGGGCCTAGCGGGACCTCCTACGAGCAGTACTTC. It translates to CASSHQGPRGPSGTSYEQYF.

This clonotype was detected ten times or more. J is TRBJ2-5 and V is TRBV28; D remains unclear. Germline V gene sequence: CDR1 MDHEN, CDR2 SYDVKM. V lost 10 bases and J lost 4, with 16 bases in between. The CDR3 contains 13 residues. The chain's CDR3 is CATGWGGRETQYF. The CDR3 DNA follows: TGTGCCACAGGCTGGGGTGGTAGAGAGACCCAGTACTTC.

There are a few counts of this clonotype. The V gene is TRBV19, the J gene TRBJ2-5, with D unresolved. CDR3 size: 13 residues. CDR1 and CDR2 from the germline V gene are LNHDA and SQIVND (reference sequence). V was clipped by 7 bases and J by 7 bases, with 16 bases between them. The CDR3 region has the DNA TGTGCCAGTACTTCGTGGCCCGCTGGGACCCAGTACTTC. Its protein is CASTSWPAGTQYF.

V usage is TRBV5-8 and J usage is TRBJ2-1; D call uncertain. Trimming left V 0 bases short and J 9 bases short, with 16 bases between. Germline values: CDR1 SGHTS, CDR2 YDEGEE. This CDR3 region has 15 residues. CDR3 DNA: TGTGCCAGCAGCTTGGCTCAATGGGGTGTCAGTGAGCAGTTCTTC. Protein sequence: CASSLAQWGVSEQFF.

This clonotype turned up a few times. Written as DNA, the CDR3 is TGCGCCAGCAGCCAAGGGCTGGCTCAGCAGTTCTTC. As protein: CASSQGLAQQFF. The chain is built from TRBV4-1 and TRBJ2-1; D uncertain. This CDR3 spans 12 amino acids. V was shortened by 1 base and J by 11 bases, with 9 bases between the two germline ends. The germline CDR1 and CDR2 sequences are MGHRA and YSYEKL.

This chain joins TRBV6-1 and TRBJ2-3; D not certain. The CDR3 is 13 residues long. Germline CDR1 and CDR2: MNHNS and SASEGT. Between the trimmed V and J ends, which lost 6 bases and 1 base, there was a span of 8 bases. The chain's CDR3 is CASSIQGTDTQYF. CDR3 DNA: TGTGCCAGCAGCATCCAGGGCACAGATACGCAGTATTTT.

The table lists this clonotype with many counts. The chain is built from TRBV2 and TRBJ2-7, with D possibly TRBD1 on 6 matching bases. The CDR3 sequence is 12 residues long. In germline, CDR1 is SNHLY, CDR2 FYNNEI. Trimming left V 5 bases short and J 6 bases short, with 11 bases between. In DNA form, the CDR3 reads TGTGCCAGCAGTTCGGACAGCGGCGAGCAGTACTTC. Translated, it gives CASSSDSGEQYF.

This clonotype was picked up many times. The chain joins TRBV3-1 to TRBJ1-5, with 7 bases lining up with TRBD1. CDR3 length equals 15 residues. Germline V gene sequence: CDR1 LGHDT, CDR2 YNNKEL (reference sequence). The V segment lost 1 base and the J segment 3 bases; nucleotides outside the gene matches: 3. CDR3 sequence (DNA): TGTGCCAGCAGCCAAGGGACAGGACCCAATCAGCCCCAGCATTTT. This translates into CASSQGTGPNQPQHF.

At least ten counts were recorded for this clonotype. The V call is TRBV27, the J call TRBJ2-2; TRBD2 matches 8 bases. The V gene end was trimmed by 5 bases and the J gene end by 4 bases; junction bases not matched to a gene: 9. Looked up from germline, CDR1 is MNHEY and CDR2 is SMNVEV (reference sequence). CDR3 length: 16 amino acids. The CDR3 DNA sequence: TGTGCCAGCAGTAGTCCCAGCGGGAGAATCACCGGGGAGCTGTTTTTT. Protein product: CASSSPSGRITGELFF.

This clonotype was observed a handful of times. This chain joins TRBV15 and TRBJ2-7; D possibly corresponds to TRBD1 (6 bases). Looked up from germline, CDR1 is LNHNV and CDR2 is YYDKDF (reference sequence). CDR3 length: 14 residues. With 0 bases removed from V and 5 bases from J, the gap between germline ends came to 11 bases. The CDR3 reads CATSREQGKNEQYF. CDR3 sequence (DNA): TGTGCCACCAGCAGAGAACAGGGTAAAAACGAGCAGTACTTC.

This clonotype was detected many times. The chain uses TRBV6-2 or TRBV6-3 and TRBJ1-6; tentative D call: TRBD1 (5 bases). V dropped 6 bases and J dropped 8 bases, with 17 bases sitting between them. The CDR3 has 15 amino acids. CDR1 is MNHEY and CDR2 is SVGEGT in the germline V gene. CDR3 bases: TGTGCCAGCAGGCGGCTCACCCTAGGGGATTCACCCCTCCACTTT. Translating gives CASRRLTLGDSPLHF.

The chain carries TRBV18 and TRBJ2-5; a possible D gene is TRBD1 (6 bases). Trimming took 5 bases from V and 4 from J, leaving 14 bases between them. The length of the CDR3 is 14 residues. Germline CDR1 reads KGHSH; CDR2 reads LQKENI. The CDR3 loop reads CASSSAGARETQYF. The CDR3 DNA sequence: TGTGCCAGCTCATCCGCAGGGGCTAGAGAGACCCAGTACTTC. The complete variable domain, with remaining parts taken from reference TRBV18 and TRBJ2-5, reads NAGVMQNPRHLVRRRGQEARLRCSPMKGHSHVYWYRQLPEEGLKFMVYLQKENIIDESGMPKERFSAEFPKEGPSILRIQQVVRGDSAAYFCASSSAGARETQYFGPGTRLLVL.

The chain employs TRBV6-5 and TRBJ1-5; D uncertain. The CDR3 is 13 residues long. V was trimmed by 3 bases and J by 2 bases, leaving 5 bases between them. Germline V gene lookup returns CDR1 MNHEY and CDR2 SVGAGI. The DNA for the CDR3 is TGTGCCAGCAGTTATCCGGGCAATCAGCCCCAGCATTTT. Residues: CASSYPGNQPQHF.

This clonotype was found a few times. The rearrangement links TRBV24-1 to TRBJ2-7; D is possibly TRBD2 (7 bases). With 4 bases removed from V and 6 bases from J, the gap between germline ends came to 18 bases. This CDR3 is 15 amino acids long. The germline V gene encodes CDR1 KGHDR and CDR2 SFDVKD. This CDR3 is CATSDSAGHPLEQYF. The CDR3 nucleotides read TGTGCCACCAGTGACTCAGCGGGACATCCTCTCGAGCAGTACTTC.